This TCR beta chain was sequenced for a study of T cells in Graves' hyperthyroidism and ophthalmopathy. The CDR3 has 13 amino acids. The V end was cut by 4 bases, the J end by 8 bases, with 12 bases between. The germline CDR1 and CDR2 sequences are SQVTM and ANQGSEA. Using RNA transcripts as the source, TCR beta CDR3 regions were amplified. The TCR CDR3 was amplified in a first-round RT-PCR using the HTBI primer set. Via MiXCR, TCRdb re-called the multiplex PCR reads, giving one row per CDR3 protein. Altogether just over 550,000 distinct CDR3 sequences are present, about half being singletons, with the ten largest covering 8.2%.

The chain is built from TRBV29-1 and TRBJ1-6, with no clear D. The sequenced sample consisted of peripheral blood or thyroid tissue (not recorded which). This TCR was sampled from a young woman with Graves' hyperthyroidism. In DNA, the CDR3 is TGCAGCGTTGTCAGGACGGAGGATTCACCCCTCCACTTT. Amino acids: CSVVRTEDSPLHF.